Sequencing of this T cell receptor (beta chain) was carried out in a study of blood T cells in healthy people across ages (dated by TCRdb to between 2015 and 2017). For the wider study: In model experiments, template switching captured roughly one uniquely barcoded TCR beta cDNA molecule for every two T cells. Using deep sequencing normalized with unique cDNA molecular identifiers, the study measured how TCR beta repertoire diversity changes with age. Four age groups were formed from the donors: young (average about 16 years), middle-aged (approximately 40), aged (62) and long-lived (82). Donors of different ages were randomly distributed across sequencing lanes to avoid experimental bias. The study analyzed two additional independent replicas of 1 million unique cDNA reads from the same blood draw for two donors, one aged 18 to 29 and one aged 80 or older.

Library construction relied on 5' RACE. The sample was run on an Illumina HiSeq 2500. A second roughly 6 to 11 cycle PCR used a sample-barcoded 5' primer and a J-beta primer mix. Each TCR beta cDNA molecule received a unique molecular identifier from a template-switch 5' adaptor carrying 12 random nucleotides. Each sample yielded at least 2.5 million CDR3-containing paired-end reads. First-strand cDNA was synthesized from all RNA with the Mint cDNA synthesis kit, primed by a TRBC-specific oligonucleotide. All cDNA was treated with uracil-DNA glycosylase and then went through a first 18-cycle PCR with the universal primers M1SS and BC2_uni_R. Per the source publication's procedure: For normalization, 1 million high-quality reads, each with a distinct molecular identifier, were randomly selected from each sample. Reads with shared molecular identifiers were discarded instead of being binned into consensus sequences. MiTCR, set to a Q25 quality threshold and the strictest error-elimination algorithm, was used for CDR3 identification, clonotype clustering and error correction. A nonparametric unseen species model with Euler transformation was used to estimate a lower bound on total TCR beta diversity. TCRdb passed the public sequencing reads through fastp at Q25 and MiXCR, retaining productive beta sequences. Rows matching on CDR3 protein sequence are summarized as one entry with the most common DNA and genes. The authors' filters were not applied to this entry. The sample includes roughly 1.6 million distinct CDR3 sequences, with about 35% observed a single time. About 11% of the sample is held by the ten biggest clonotypes.

The roughly 37 donors, aged about 6 to 95 years, were systemically healthy Caucasian individuals from Russia. Each donor gave 8 to 10 milliliters of peripheral blood, drawn into EDTA-treated Vacutainer tubes. Ficoll-Paque density-gradient centrifugation was used to isolate PBMCs, with at least 6.5 million per sample. Total RNA, at least 5 micrograms per sample, was extracted from PBMCs with Trizol reagent. For every donor, flow cytometry on a PBMC aliquot measured the percentage of naive CD45RAhigh/CD27high T cells. Results the study describes overall, beyond this receptor: Since profiling was done on bulk unsorted PBMCs, naive and antigen-experienced compartments could not be conclusively compared. Estimates of total diversity based on one million sequenced T cells were considered lower bounds and underestimates. Compared with the aged group, the long-lived group had more naive CD4+ T cells, fewer expanded clones and increased TCR diversity, a pattern suggesting age selection. Observed TCR beta diversity correlated strongly with the percentage of naive T cells measured by flow cytometry. Observed TCR beta diversity per million T cells fell roughly linearly with age, and a significant reduction was already apparent by age roughly 40. Because donor CMV infection status was unknown, age-related changes in expanded clonotypes were potentially confounded.

The sample holds a few counts of this clonotype. The specificity of this receptor is unknown. Nothing much larger sits one base from this clone, and base qualities are not available. Unmatched junction bases come to 7, with V trimmed by 2 bases and J by 6 bases. The CDR3 numbers 15 residues from cysteine through phenylalanine. Of the read, only the CDR3 DNA is kept; its 45 bases are in frame from base 1. CDR1 and CDR2 were assigned from the germline V gene as MDHEN and SYDVKM. Material: blood. This sequence uses TRBV28 and TRBJ2-7; 10 of the junction bases match TRBD2. The receptor's source is a woman aged 25 to 39 in good health. At the DNA level, the sequence is TGTGCCAGCAGTTTAGAGCTAGCGGGAGTTCGCGAGCAGTACTTC. It specifies CASSLELAGVREQYF. Reference TRBV28 and TRBJ2-7 proteins supply the regions before and after the CDR3; the full variable domain is: DVKVTQSSRYLVKRTGEKVFLECVQDMDHENMFWYRQDPGLGLRLIYFSYDVKMKEKGDIPEGYSVSREKKERFSLILESASTNQTSMYLCASSLELAGVREQYFGPGTRLTVT.